This T cell receptor (beta chain) came from a study of neurological immune-mediated disorders. Findings and caveats of the study: Private repertoires in all groups were suggested by the absence of shared CDR3 amino acid sequences among expanded clones across subjects.

Healthy controls comprised blood bank volunteers in Maryland, USA. This clonotype was seen repeatedly, ten times or more. Its antigen is undetermined. Synthesis of cDNA was accomplished via 5'RACE employing 10-nucleotide random UMIs. A single record per CDR3 protein comes from TCRdb applying MiXCR to the 5' RACE reads. This table holds fewer than 30,000 distinct CDR3 sequences, about 6.7% found once. Sequences were obtained from PBMCs. The TCR originated in a woman aged 40 to 55 in good health.

The CDR3 is CATSRSHSGPTTDTQYF. In DNA, the CDR3 is TGTGCCACCAGCAGATCGCATAGCGGGCCCACCACAGATACGCAGTATTTT. The chain links TRBV15 to TRBJ2-3, with 7 bases matching TRBD2. Germline CDR1 reads LNHNV; CDR2 reads YYDKDF (reference sequence). The CDR3 has 17 amino acids. The V gene end was trimmed by 2 bases and the J gene end by 2 bases; junction bases not matched to a gene: 10.